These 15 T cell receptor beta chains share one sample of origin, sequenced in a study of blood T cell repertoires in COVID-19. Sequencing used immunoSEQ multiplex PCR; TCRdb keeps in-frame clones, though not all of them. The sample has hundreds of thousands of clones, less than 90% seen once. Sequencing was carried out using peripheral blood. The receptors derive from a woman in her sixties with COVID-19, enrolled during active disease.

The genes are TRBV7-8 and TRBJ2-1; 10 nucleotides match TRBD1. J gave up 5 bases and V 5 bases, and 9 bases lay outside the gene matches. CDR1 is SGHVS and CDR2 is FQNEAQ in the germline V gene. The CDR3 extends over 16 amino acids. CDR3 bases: TGTGCCAGCAGCCTACGACAGGGGGCGTTTGACAATGAGCAGTTCTTC. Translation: CASSLRQGAFDNEQFF.

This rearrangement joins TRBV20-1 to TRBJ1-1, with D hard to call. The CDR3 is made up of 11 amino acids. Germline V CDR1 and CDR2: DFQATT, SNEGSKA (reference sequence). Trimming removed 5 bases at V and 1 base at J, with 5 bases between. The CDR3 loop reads CSALRNTEAFF. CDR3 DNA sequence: TGCAGTGCTCTCAGGAACACTGAAGCTTTCTTT.

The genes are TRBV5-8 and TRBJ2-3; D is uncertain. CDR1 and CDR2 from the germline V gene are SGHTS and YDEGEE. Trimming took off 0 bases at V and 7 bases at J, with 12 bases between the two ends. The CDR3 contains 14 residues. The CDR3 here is CASSLGPREHTQYF. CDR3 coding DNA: TGTGCCAGCAGCTTGGGTCCCCGCGAACATACGCAGTATTTT.

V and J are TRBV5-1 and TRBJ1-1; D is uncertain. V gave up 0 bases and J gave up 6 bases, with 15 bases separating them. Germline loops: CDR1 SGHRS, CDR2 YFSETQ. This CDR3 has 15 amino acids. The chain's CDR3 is CASSLGLPREAEAFF. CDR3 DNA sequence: TGCGCCAGCAGCTTGGGTCTTCCGCGGGAGGCTGAAGCTTTCTTT.

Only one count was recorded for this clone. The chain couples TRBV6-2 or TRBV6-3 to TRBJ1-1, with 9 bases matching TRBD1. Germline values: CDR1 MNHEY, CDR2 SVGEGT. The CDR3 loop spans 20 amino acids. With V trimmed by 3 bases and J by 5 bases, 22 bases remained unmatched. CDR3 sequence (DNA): TGTGCCAGCAGTTATAGCCACCAATTTTTCCTGACAGGGGGGATGACTGAAGCTTTCTTT. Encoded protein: CASSYSHQFFLTGGMTEAFF.

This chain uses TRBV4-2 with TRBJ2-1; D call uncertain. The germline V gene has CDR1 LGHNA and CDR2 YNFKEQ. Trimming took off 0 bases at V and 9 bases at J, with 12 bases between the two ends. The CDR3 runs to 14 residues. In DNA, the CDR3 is TGTGCCAGCAGCCAAGACCTAGGTGTGGCTGAGCAGTTCTTC. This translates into CASSQDLGVAEQFF.

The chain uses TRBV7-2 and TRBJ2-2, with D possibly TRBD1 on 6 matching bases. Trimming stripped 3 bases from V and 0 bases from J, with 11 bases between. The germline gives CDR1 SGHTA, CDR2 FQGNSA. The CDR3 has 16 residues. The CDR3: CASSFSGVANTGELFF. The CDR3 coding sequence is TGTGCCAGCAGCTTTTCAGGGGTCGCGAACACCGGGGAGCTGTTTTTT.

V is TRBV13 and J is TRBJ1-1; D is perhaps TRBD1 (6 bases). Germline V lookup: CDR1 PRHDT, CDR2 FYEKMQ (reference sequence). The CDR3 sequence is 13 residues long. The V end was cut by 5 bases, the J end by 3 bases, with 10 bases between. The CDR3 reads CASSIHRDTEAFF. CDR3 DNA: TGTGCCAGCAGCATTCACAGGGACACTGAAGCTTTCTTT.

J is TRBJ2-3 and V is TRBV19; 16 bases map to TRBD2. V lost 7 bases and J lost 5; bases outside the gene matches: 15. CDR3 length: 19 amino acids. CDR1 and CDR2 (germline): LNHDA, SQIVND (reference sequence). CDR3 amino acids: CASTPGLAGGHRSEDTQYF. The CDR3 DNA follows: TGTGCCAGTACACCGGGACTAGCGGGGGGGCATAGGTCGGAAGATACGCAGTATTTT.

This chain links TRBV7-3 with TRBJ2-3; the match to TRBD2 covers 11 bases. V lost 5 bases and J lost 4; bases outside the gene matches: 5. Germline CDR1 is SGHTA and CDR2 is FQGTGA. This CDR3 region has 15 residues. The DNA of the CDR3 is TGTGCCAGCAGCCGACTAGCGGGGACTCCAGATACGCAGTATTTT. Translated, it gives CASSRLAGTPDTQYF.

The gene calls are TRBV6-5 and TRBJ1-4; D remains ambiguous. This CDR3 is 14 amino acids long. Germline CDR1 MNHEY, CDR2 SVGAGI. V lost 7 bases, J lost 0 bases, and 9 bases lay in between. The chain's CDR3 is CASTHTSTNEKLFF. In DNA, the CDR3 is TGTGCCAGCACTCACACCTCAACTAATGAAAAACTGTTTTTT.

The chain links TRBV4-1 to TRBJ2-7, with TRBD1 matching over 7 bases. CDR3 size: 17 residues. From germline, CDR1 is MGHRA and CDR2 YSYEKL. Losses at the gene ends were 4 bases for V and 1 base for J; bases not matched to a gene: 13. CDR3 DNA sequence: TGCGCCAGCAGCCTGGGAACGGACAGGTTTCGGTCCTACGAGCAGTACTTC. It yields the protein CASSLGTDRFRSYEQYF.

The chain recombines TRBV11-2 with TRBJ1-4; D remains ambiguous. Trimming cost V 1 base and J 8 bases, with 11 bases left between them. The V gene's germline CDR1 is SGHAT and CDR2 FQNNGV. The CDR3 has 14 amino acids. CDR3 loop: CASSLVQGGEKLFF. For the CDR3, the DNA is TGTGCCAGCAGCTTAGTGCAAGGAGGGGAAAAACTGTTTTTT.

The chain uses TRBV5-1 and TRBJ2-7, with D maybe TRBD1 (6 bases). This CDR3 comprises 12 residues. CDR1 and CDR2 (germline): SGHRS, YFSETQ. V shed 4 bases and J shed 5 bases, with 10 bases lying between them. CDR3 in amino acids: CASSAYRDEQYF. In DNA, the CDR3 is TGCGCCAGCAGCGCCTACAGGGACGAGCAGTACTTC. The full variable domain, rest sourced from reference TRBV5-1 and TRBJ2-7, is KAGVTQTPRYLIKTRGQQVTLSCSPISGHRSVSWYQQTPGQGLQFLFEYFSETQRNKGNFPGRFSGRQFSNSRSEMNVSTLELGDSALYLCASSAYRDEQYFGPGTRLTVT.

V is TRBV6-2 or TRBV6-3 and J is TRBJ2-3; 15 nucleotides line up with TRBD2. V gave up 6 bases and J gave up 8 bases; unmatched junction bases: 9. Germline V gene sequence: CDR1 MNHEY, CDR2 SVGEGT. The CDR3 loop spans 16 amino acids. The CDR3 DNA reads TGTGCCAGCAGCTCAGGACTAGCGGGGGGGCCGAGTACGCAGTATTTT. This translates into CASSSGLAGGPSTQYF.